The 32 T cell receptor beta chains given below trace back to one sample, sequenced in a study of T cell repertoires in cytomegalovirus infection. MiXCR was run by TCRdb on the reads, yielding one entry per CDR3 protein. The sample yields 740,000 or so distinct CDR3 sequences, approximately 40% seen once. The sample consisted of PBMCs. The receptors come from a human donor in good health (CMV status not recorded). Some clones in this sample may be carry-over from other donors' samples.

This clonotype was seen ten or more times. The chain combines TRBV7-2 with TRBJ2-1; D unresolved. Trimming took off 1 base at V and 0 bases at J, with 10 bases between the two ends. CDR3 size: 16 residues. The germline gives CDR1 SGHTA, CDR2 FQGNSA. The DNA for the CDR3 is TGTGCCAGCAGCTTAGTTTCAGTGAGCTCCTACAATGAGCAGTTCTTC. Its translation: CASSLVSVSSYNEQFF.

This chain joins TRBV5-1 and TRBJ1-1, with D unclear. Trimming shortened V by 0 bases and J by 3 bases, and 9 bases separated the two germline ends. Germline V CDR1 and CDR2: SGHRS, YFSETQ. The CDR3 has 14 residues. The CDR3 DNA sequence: TGCGCCAGCAGCTTGGGGTTTTTCCACACTGAAGCTTTCTTT. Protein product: CASSLGFFHTEAFF.

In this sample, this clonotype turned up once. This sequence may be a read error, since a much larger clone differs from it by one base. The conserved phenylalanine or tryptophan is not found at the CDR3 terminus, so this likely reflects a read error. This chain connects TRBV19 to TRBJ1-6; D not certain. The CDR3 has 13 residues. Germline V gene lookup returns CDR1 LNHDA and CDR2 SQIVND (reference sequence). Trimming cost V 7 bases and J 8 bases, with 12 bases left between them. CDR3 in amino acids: CASKTREDSPLHL. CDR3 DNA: TGTGCCAGTAAAACGCGAGAAGATTCACCCCTCCACTTA.

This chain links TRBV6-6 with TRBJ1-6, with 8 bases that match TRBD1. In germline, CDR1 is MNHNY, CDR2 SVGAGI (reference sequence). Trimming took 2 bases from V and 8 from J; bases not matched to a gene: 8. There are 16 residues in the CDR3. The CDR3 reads CASSYTDRAGDSPLHF. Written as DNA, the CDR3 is TGTGCCAGCAGTTACACGGACAGGGCTGGAGATTCACCCCTCCACTTT.

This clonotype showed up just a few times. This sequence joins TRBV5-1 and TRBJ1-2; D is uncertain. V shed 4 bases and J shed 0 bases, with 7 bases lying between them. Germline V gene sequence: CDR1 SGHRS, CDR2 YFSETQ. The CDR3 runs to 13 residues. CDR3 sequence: CASSPTTNYGYTF. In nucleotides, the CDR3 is TGCGCCAGCAGCCCCACCACTAACTATGGCTACACCTTC.

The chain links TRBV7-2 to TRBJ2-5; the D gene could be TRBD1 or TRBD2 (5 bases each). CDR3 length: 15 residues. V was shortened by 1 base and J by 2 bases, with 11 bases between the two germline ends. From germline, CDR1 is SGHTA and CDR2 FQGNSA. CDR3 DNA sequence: TGTGCCAGCAGCTTAGATTGGGGACGTCAAGAGACCCAGTACTTC. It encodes CASSLDWGRQETQYF.

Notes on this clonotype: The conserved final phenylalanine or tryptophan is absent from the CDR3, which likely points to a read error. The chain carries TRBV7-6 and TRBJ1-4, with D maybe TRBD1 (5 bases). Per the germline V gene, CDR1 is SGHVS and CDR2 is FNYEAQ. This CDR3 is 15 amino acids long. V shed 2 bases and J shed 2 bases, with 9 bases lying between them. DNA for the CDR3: TGTGCCAGCAGCTTAAGCCGACAGACTAATGAAAAACTGTTTTTG. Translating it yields CASSLSRQTNEKLFL.

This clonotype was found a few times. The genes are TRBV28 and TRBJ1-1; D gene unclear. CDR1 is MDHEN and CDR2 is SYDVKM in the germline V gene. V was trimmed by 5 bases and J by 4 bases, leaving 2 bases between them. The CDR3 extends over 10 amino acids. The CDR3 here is CASSRTEAFF. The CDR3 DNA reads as TGTGCCAGCAGTCGCACTGAAGCTTTCTTT.

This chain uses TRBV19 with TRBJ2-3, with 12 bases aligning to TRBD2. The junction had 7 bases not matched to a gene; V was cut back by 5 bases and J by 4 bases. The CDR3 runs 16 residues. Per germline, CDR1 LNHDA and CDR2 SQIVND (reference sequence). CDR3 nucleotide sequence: TGTGCCAGTAGTTTCCTAGCGGGAGGGCTGGCAGATACGCAGTATTTT. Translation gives CASSFLAGGLADTQYF.

The CDR3 reads CASSPGIVVETQYF. Written as DNA, the CDR3 is TGCGCCAGCAGCCCCGGGATCGTCGTGGAGACCCAGTACTTC. This chain connects TRBV5-1 to TRBJ2-5; TRBD2 is a possible D gene (5 bases). The CDR3 sequence is 14 residues long. The V and J ends lost 4 bases and 5 bases respectively, with 15 bases between them. Germline values: CDR1 SGHRS, CDR2 YFSETQ.

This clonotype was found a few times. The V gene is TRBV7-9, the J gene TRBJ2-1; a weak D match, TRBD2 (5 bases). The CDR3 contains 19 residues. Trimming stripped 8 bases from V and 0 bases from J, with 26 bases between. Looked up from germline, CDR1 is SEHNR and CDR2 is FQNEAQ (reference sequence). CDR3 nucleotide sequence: TGTGCCAGCCCTACCGCCGTGGAGAACGGACTGAGCTCCTACAATGAGCAGTTCTTC. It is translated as CASPTAVENGLSSYNEQFF.

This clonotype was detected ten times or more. CDR3 protein: CASSLGSMNQPQHF. The CDR3 DNA is TGTGCCAGCAGTTTGGGGTCAATGAATCAGCCCCAGCATTTT. V is TRBV12-3 or TRBV12-4 and J is TRBJ1-5; no reliable D call. V dropped 3 bases and J dropped 4 bases, with 10 bases sitting between them. This CDR3 spans 14 amino acids.

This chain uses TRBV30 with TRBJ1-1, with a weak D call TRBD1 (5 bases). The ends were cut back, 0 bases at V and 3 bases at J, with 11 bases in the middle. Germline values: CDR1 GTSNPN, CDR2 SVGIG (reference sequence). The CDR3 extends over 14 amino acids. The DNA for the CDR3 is TGTGCCTGGAGTGTAATCACGGGGGACACTGAAGCTTTCTTT. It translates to CAWSVITGDTEAFF.

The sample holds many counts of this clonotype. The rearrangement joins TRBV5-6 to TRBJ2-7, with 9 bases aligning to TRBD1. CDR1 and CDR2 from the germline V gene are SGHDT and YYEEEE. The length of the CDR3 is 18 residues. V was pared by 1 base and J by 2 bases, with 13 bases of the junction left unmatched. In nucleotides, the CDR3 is TGTGCCAGCAGCTTGACCCTACGGGGACAGGGCACCCCCTACGAGCAGTACTTC. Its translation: CASSLTLRGQGTPYEQYF.

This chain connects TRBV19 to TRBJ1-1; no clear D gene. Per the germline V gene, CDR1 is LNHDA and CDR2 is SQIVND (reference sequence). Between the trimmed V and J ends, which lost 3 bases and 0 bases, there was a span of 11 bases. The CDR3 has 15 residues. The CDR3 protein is CASSISGRLNTEAFF. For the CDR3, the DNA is TGTGCCAGTAGTATTAGCGGACGCTTGAACACTGAAGCTTTCTTT.

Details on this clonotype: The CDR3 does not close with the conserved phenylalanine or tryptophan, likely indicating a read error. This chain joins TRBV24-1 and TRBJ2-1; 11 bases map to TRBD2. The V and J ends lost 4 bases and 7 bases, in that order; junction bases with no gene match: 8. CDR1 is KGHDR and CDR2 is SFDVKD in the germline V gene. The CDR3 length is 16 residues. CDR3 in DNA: TGTGCCACCAGTGACCATAGCGGGGGGGCGAGGAATGAGCAGTTCATC. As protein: CATSDHSGGARNEQFI.

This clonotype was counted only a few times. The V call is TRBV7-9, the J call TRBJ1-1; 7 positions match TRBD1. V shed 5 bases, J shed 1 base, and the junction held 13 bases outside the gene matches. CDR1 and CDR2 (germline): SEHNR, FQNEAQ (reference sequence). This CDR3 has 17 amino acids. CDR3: CASSAKGDRSTNTEAFF. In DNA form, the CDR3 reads TGTGCCAGCAGCGCCAAAGGGGACAGATCAACGAACACTGAAGCTTTCTTT.

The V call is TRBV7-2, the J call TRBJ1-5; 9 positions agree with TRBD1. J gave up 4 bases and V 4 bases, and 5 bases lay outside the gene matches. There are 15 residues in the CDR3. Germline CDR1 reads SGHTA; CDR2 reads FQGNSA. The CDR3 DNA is TGTGCCAGCAGCTGGACAGGGGCAGGAAATCAGCCCCAGCATTTT. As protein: CASSWTGAGNQPQHF.

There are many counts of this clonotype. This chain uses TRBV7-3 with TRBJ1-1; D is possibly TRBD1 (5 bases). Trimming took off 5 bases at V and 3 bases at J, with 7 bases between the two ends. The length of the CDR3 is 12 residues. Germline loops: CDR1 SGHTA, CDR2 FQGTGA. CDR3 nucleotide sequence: TGTGCCAGCAGCCCGGGGGACACTGAAGCTTTCTTT. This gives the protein CASSPGDTEAFF.

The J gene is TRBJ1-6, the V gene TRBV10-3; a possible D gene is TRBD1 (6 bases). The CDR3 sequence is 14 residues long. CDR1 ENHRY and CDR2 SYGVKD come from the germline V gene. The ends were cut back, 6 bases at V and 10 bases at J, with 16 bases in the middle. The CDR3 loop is CAISVGKDRSPLHF. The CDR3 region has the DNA TGTGCCATCAGCGTGGGTAAGGACAGATCACCCCTCCACTTT.

The CDR3, as DNA: TGTGCCAGCAGTTCCGAGGGCCGGGACCCCCTCGAGCAGTACTTC. Encoded protein: CASSSEGRDPLEQYF. This chain links TRBV6-6 with TRBJ2-7; the D gene could be TRBD1 or TRBD2 (5 bases each). CDR1 and CDR2 from the germline V gene are MNHNY and SVGAGI (reference sequence). The ends were cut back, 4 bases at V and 6 bases at J, with 19 bases in the middle. CDR3 length equals 15 residues.

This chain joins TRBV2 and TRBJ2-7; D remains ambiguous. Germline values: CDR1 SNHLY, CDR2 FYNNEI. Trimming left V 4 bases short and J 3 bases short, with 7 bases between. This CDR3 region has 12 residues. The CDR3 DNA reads TGTGCCAGCAGTGTGTTGGTCTACGAGCAGTACTTC. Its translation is CASSVLVYEQYF.

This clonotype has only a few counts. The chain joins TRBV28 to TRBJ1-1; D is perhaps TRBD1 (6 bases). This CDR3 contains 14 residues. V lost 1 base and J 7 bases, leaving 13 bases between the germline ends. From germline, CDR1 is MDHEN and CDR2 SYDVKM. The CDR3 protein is CASSLFTGTVEAFF. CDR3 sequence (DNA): TGTGCCAGCAGTTTATTTACAGGGACGGTTGAAGCTTTCTTT.

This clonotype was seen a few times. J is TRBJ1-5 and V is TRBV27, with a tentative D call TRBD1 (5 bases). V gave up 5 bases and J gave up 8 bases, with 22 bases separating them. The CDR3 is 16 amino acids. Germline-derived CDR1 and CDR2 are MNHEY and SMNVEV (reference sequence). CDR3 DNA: TGTGCCAGCAGTCATGACAGACGCGGGGGTAGAGAGCCCCAGCATTTT. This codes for CASSHDRRGGREPQHF.

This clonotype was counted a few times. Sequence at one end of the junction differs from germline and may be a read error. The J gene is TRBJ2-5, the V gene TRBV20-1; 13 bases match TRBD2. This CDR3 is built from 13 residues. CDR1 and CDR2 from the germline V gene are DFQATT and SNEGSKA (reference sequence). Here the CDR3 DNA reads TGCAGTGCTAGTTCGGGACTAGCGGGGCCCCACTACTTC. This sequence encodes CSASSGLAGPHYF.

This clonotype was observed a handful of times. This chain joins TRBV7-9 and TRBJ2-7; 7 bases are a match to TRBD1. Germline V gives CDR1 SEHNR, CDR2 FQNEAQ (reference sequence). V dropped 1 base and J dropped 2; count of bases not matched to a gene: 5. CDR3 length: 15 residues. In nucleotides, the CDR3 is TGTGCCAGCAGCTTAGGGGACAGAGCGGCCTACGAGCAGTACTTC. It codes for CASSLGDRAAYEQYF.

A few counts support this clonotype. CDR3 DNA: TGCGCCAGCAGCTCCGGACAGGGCTCGGGTCAGCCCCAGCATTTT. This gives the protein CASSSGQGSGQPQHF. This rearrangement joins TRBV5-1 to TRBJ1-5; 8 nucleotides match TRBD1. Germline-derived CDR1 and CDR2 are SGHRS and YFSETQ. V lost 3 bases, J lost 6 bases, and 8 bases stayed unmatched. This CDR3 has 15 residues.

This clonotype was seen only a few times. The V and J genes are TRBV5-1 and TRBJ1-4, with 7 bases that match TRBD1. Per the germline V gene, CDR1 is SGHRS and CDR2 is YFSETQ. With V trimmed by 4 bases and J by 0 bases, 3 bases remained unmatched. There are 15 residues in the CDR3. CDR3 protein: CASSRQGATNEKLFF. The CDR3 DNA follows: TGCGCCAGCAGCAGACAGGGAGCAACTAATGAAAAACTGTTTTTT.

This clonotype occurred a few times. The CDR3 DNA is TGCAGTGCTACCCTAGCGGGAGTGAGGGTGCAGTTCTTC. It encodes CSATLAGVRVQFF. This chain links TRBV20-1 with TRBJ2-1, with 10 bases identical to TRBD2. Germline-derived CDR1 and CDR2 are DFQATT and SNEGSKA (reference sequence). With V trimmed by 4 bases and J by 12 bases, 9 bases remained unmatched. The CDR3 runs to 13 residues.

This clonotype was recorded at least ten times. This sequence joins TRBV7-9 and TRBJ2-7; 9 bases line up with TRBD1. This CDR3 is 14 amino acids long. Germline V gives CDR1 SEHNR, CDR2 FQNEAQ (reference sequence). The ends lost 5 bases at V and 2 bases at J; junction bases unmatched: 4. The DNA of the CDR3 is TGTGCCAGCAGCGCGACAGGGGGTACCTACGAGCAGTACTTC. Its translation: CASSATGGTYEQYF.

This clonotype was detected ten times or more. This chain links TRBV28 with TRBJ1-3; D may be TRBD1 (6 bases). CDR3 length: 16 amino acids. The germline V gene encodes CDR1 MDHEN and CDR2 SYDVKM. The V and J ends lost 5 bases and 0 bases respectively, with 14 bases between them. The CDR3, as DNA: TGTGCCAGCAGTCTCCAGGGGTTCACCTCTGGAAACACCATATATTTT. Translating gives CASSLQGFTSGNTIYF.

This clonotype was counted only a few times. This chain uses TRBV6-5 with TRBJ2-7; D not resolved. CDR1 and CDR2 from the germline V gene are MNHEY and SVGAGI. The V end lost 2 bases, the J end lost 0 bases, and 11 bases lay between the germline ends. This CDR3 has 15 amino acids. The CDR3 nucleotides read TGTGCCAGCAGTTACCTCGGCAGTAACTCCTACGAGCAGTACTTC. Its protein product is CASSYLGSNSYEQYF.